These 27 T cell receptor beta chains were sequenced from one sample in a study of T cells in Graves' hyperthyroidism and ophthalmopathy. The source material, RNA transcripts, was used to amplify TCR beta CDR3 regions. HTBI primers were employed in a first-round RT-PCR of the TCR CDR3. TCRdb re-called the multiplex PCR reads through MiXCR, storing one row per CDR3 protein. In the table there are around 260,000 distinct CDR3 sequences, about 25% of which are singletons. Sequenced: blood. The receptors stem from a man in his forties with Graves' hyperthyroidism that later progressed to Graves' ophthalmopathy.

This clonotype came up a few times. The V call is TRBV12-3 or TRBV12-4, the J call TRBJ2-2, with unresolved D. The V end lost 5 bases, the J end lost 6 bases, and 16 bases lay between the germline ends. This CDR3 contains 15 residues. Here the CDR3 DNA reads TGTGCCAGCAGTACGACCGGGTCATTGGCCGGGGAGCTGTTTTTT. Translated: CASSTTGSLAGELFF.

The table lists this clonotype with many counts. The chain is built from TRBV7-9 and TRBJ1-2; perhaps TRBD1 as D (5 bases). Trimming shortened V by 5 bases and J by 8 bases, and 18 bases separated the two germline ends. The CDR3 spans 14 residues. From germline, CDR1 is SEHNR and CDR2 FQNEAQ (reference sequence). CDR3 bases: TGTGCCAGCAGCGAATGGACTACGGGGCTCGGCTACACCTTC. Translated, it gives CASSEWTTGLGYTF.

This clonotype was seen at least ten times. The J gene is TRBJ2-7, the V gene TRBV5-1; D may be TRBD2 (6 bases). Trimming removed 2 bases at V and 7 bases at J, with 19 bases between. The CDR3 sequence is 15 residues long. From germline, CDR1 is SGHRS and CDR2 YFSETQ. The CDR3 nucleotides read TGCGCCAGCAGCTTAGAGGGACTTCGACTCGGGGAGCAGTACTTC. This translates into CASSLEGLRLGEQYF.

This clonotype was seen ten or more times. The V and J genes are TRBV4-2 and TRBJ1-1; D gene uncertain. The CDR3 consists of 15 residues. With 0 bases removed from V and 1 base from J, the gap between germline ends came to 9 bases. Germline V lookup: CDR1 LGHNA, CDR2 YNFKEQ. DNA for the CDR3: TGTGCCAGCAGCCAAGATCTGGGCAGGAACACTGAAGCTTTCTTT. Translating gives CASSQDLGRNTEAFF.

The chain recombines TRBV30 with TRBJ1-5; D remains unclear. The germline V gene has CDR1 GTSNPN and CDR2 SVGIG (reference sequence). Trimming shortened V by 0 bases and J by 6 bases, and 15 bases separated the two germline ends. The CDR3 covers 15 residues. The CDR3 sequence: CAWSVLGLHRQPQHF. CDR3 bases: TGTGCCTGGAGTGTATTAGGACTGCACCGTCAGCCCCAGCATTTT.

V is TRBV10-3 and J is TRBJ2-7, with 11 nucleotides matching TRBD2. The CDR3 loop spans 15 amino acids. Germline V CDR1 and CDR2: ENHRY, SYGVKD. V trimming: 4 bases; J trimming: 4 bases; junction bases outside the gene matches: 6. The CDR3: CAISATSGRRYEQYF. The DNA for the CDR3 is TGTGCCATCAGTGCTACTAGCGGGAGAAGGTACGAGCAGTACTTC.

This clonotype has a count of ten or more. The J gene is TRBJ2-3, the V gene TRBV3-1; 7 bases map to TRBD2. Germline V gene lookup returns CDR1 LGHDT and CDR2 YNNKEL (reference sequence). This CDR3 comprises 15 residues. The trim removed 1 base at V and 4 bases at J, leaving 5 bases unmatched. The CDR3 sequence: CASSQAPSGSDTQYF. The CDR3 DNA is TGTGCCAGCAGCCAAGCTCCTAGCGGATCAGATACGCAGTATTTT.

V gene TRBV12-3 or TRBV12-4 combines with J gene TRBJ2-3, with D perhaps matching TRBD1 (7 bases). The CDR3 has 15 amino acids. Trimming left V 7 bases short and J 1 base short, with 15 bases between. The chain's CDR3 is CASNQDREGTDTQYF. The CDR3 DNA reads TGTGCCAGCAATCAAGACAGGGAGGGCACAGATACGCAGTATTTT.

This clonotype was seen many times. This chain connects TRBV10-1 to TRBJ2-7; no reliable D call. V was trimmed by 0 bases and J by 7 bases, leaving 10 bases between them. The CDR3 contains 13 residues. Looked up from germline, CDR1 is WNHNN and CDR2 is SYGVQD (reference sequence). The CDR3 sequence is CASSESWEGEQYF. The DNA for the CDR3 is TGCGCCAGCAGTGAGTCTTGGGAAGGGGAGCAGTACTTC.

There are many counts of this clonotype. This chain uses TRBV5-6 with TRBJ2-5; weak D call: TRBD2 (5 bases). CDR3 length: 16 residues. Germline CDR1 SGHDT, CDR2 YYEEEE. The V end lost 1 base, the J end lost 2 bases, and 15 bases lay between the germline ends. CDR3 nucleotide sequence: TGTGCCAGCAGCTTGTATATAGGGAGCTTACAAGAGACCCAGTACTTC. Translation gives CASSLYIGSLQETQYF.

This clonotype has ten or more counts. The chain couples TRBV19 to TRBJ1-6; TRBD1 agrees at 7 bases. Trimming took 1 base from V and 11 from J; bases not matched to a gene: 8. Germline CDR1 reads LNHDA; CDR2 reads SQIVND (reference sequence). The CDR3 contains 15 residues. The chain's CDR3 is CASSIGGQAVTPLHF. In DNA form, the CDR3 reads TGTGCCAGTAGTATAGGCGGACAGGCGGTGACACCCCTCCACTTT.

This chain links TRBV5-5 with TRBJ2-7; D ambiguous. The CDR3 covers 16 residues. Germline V gene sequence: CDR1 SGHKS, CDR2 YYEKEE (reference sequence). V lost 0 bases, J lost 7 bases, and 20 bases lay in between. CDR3 sequence reads: CASSLGPGIVMQEQYF. CDR3 bases: TGTGCCAGCAGCTTGGGGCCGGGTATTGTAATGCAAGAGCAGTACTTC. Full variable domain (remainder filled in from reference TRBV5-5 and TRBJ2-7): DAGVTQSPTHLIKTRGQQVTLRCSPISGHKSVSWYQQVLGQGPQFIFQYYEKEERGRGNFPDRFSARQFPNYSSELNVNALLLGDSALYLCASSLGPGIVMQEQYFGPGTRLTVT.

There are many counts of this clonotype. The CDR3 spells CASSYQDGNYGYTF. The DNA for the CDR3 is TGCGCCAGCAGCTACCAAGACGGAAACTATGGCTACACCTTC. V gene TRBV5-1 combines with J gene TRBJ1-2; D unresolved. This CDR3 is 14 amino acids long. CDR1 and CDR2 from the germline V gene are SGHRS and YFSETQ. The V and J ends lost 3 bases and 2 bases respectively, with 11 bases between them.

This clonotype appeared many times. This chain connects TRBV27 to TRBJ1-6; TRBD1 matches 8 bases. V shed 6 bases and J 9 bases; nucleotides not matched to a gene: 10. The CDR3 contains 15 residues. Germline V CDR1 and CDR2: MNHEY, SMNVEV (reference sequence). The CDR3 loop reads CASRRFGTGSSPLHF. As DNA, the CDR3 is TGTGCCAGCAGGAGATTCGGGACAGGAAGTTCACCCCTCCACTTT.

V gene TRBV28 combines with J gene TRBJ2-7, with 7 bases fitting TRBD1. Germline CDR1 MDHEN, CDR2 SYDVKM. The CDR3 extends over 15 amino acids. The V segment lost 6 bases and the J segment 1 base; nucleotides outside the gene matches: 9. The DNA for the CDR3 is TGTGCCAGCAGAACCCGGGACAGCCCTTCCTACGAGCAGTACTTC. This sequence encodes CASRTRDSPSYEQYF.

This clonotype was counted ten times or more. The rearrangement joins TRBV7-4 to TRBJ2-4; D is possibly TRBD2 (5 bases). Germline V lookup: CDR1 SGHVT, CDR2 SQSDAQ. Trimming shortened V by 1 base and J by 7 bases, and 11 bases separated the two germline ends. The CDR3 is made up of 14 amino acids. CDR3 sequence (DNA): TGTGCCAGCAGCTTAGGGTCTAGCCCGAACATTCAGTACTTC. Translating gives CASSLGSSPNIQYF.

This clonotype has at least ten counts. This chain joins TRBV11-3 and TRBJ1-2; D unresolved. CDR1 and CDR2 (germline): SGHNT, YENEEA. Trimming removed 2 bases at V and 3 bases at J, with 16 bases between. CDR3 length: 16 residues. As DNA, the CDR3 is TGTGCCAGCAGCTTAAAATACCGCACGGTTGACTATGGCTACACCTTC. Translating it yields CASSLKYRTVDYGYTF.

This clonotype was recorded at least ten times. This rearrangement joins TRBV20-1 to TRBJ2-7; a weak D match, TRBD2 (5 bases). CDR3 length equals 14 residues. The V end was cut by 2 bases, the J end by 1 base, with 12 bases between. CDR1 is DFQATT, CDR2 SNEGSKA, per germline (reference sequence). The CDR3 sequence is CSARKAGGSYEQYF. The CDR3 coding sequence is TGCAGTGCTAGAAAGGCGGGTGGTTCCTACGAGCAGTACTTC.

The CDR3 protein is CASRPRDSPLHF. The CDR3 DNA follows: TGTGCCAGCAGGCCAAGGGATTCACCCCTCCACTTT. V and J are TRBV6-1 and TRBJ1-6; D gene unclear. V was pared by 6 bases and J by 8 bases, with 8 bases between. CDR1 and CDR2 (germline): MNHNS, SASEGT. This CDR3 has 12 amino acids.

There are many counts of this clonotype. This chain joins TRBV12-3 or TRBV12-4 and TRBJ1-1, with no clear D. The CDR3 length is 15 residues. The V and J ends lost 6 bases and 0 bases respectively, with 14 bases between them. The CDR3 DNA sequence: TGTGCCAGCAGGCCCAGTGGCGCAGTGAACACTGAAGCTTTCTTT. It encodes CASRPSGAVNTEAFF.

Ten or more counts support this clonotype. This chain connects TRBV6-4 to TRBJ1-1; D unresolved. Trimming pared 6 bases from V and 0 bases from J, leaving 11 bases between. Germline V gene sequence: CDR1 MRHNA, CDR2 SNTAGT. The CDR3 spans 14 residues. CDR3 bases: TGTGCCAGCAGGGCAGAAGTCATGAACACTGAAGCTTTCTTT. Its protein product is CASRAEVMNTEAFF.

This clonotype has a handful of counts. This rearrangement joins TRBV11-2 to TRBJ2-7, with D uncertain. V was trimmed by 0 bases and J by 3 bases, leaving 9 bases between them. The CDR3 runs to 14 residues. CDR1 and CDR2 (germline): SGHAT, FQNNGV. CDR3 amino acids: CASSLDIRVYEQYF. CDR3 bases: TGTGCCAGCAGCTTAGATATCCGGGTCTACGAGCAGTACTTC.

The V call is TRBV11-2, the J call TRBJ1-2, with D possibly TRBD1 on 5 matching bases. V lost 5 bases and J 5 bases, leaving 15 bases between the germline ends. CDR1 is SGHAT, CDR2 FQNNGV, per germline. The CDR3 loop spans 14 amino acids. The CDR3 region is CASSLGGDWYGYTF. The CDR3 DNA reads as TGTGCCAGCAGCCTGGGGGGGGATTGGTATGGCTACACCTTC. Full variable domain (missing parts from reference TRBV11-2 and TRBJ1-2): EAGVAQSPRYKIIEKRQSVAFWCNPISGHATLYWYQQILGQGPKLLIQFQNNGVVDDSQLPKDRFSAERLKGVDSTLKIQPAKLEDSAVYLCASSLGGDWYGYTFGSGTRLTVV.

This clonotype was observed at least ten times. The chain couples TRBV4-1 to TRBJ1-5, with 10 nucleotides matching TRBD1. The CDR3 consists of 15 residues. With V trimmed by 1 base and J by 11 bases, 8 bases remained unmatched. Germline V gives CDR1 MGHRA, CDR2 YSYEKL. This CDR3 reads CASSQAGTGAGAQHF. CDR3 in DNA: TGCGCCAGCAGCCAAGCCGGGACAGGGGCTGGGGCCCAGCATTTT.

This clonotype was picked up many times. The chain is built from TRBV12-3 or TRBV12-4 and TRBJ2-5; 10 bases are a match to TRBD2. Unmatched junction bases numbered 0, after V lost 2 bases and J lost 3 bases. The CDR3 covers 14 residues. CDR3 sequence reads: CASSLLAGEETQYF. DNA of the CDR3: TGTGCCAGCAGTTTACTAGCGGGAGAAGAGACCCAGTACTTC.

The chain carries TRBV7-8 and TRBJ1-1, with 9 bases fitting TRBD1. This CDR3 is built from 16 residues. Germline V lookup: CDR1 SGHVS, CDR2 FQNEAQ. The V gene end was trimmed by 5 bases and the J gene end by 10 bases; junction bases not matched to a gene: 17. The CDR3 here is CASSPRTGDRGLVAFF. CDR3 nucleotide sequence: TGTGCCAGCAGCCCTCGGACAGGGGATCGTGGTCTGGTAGCTTTCTTT. Drawing the rest from reference TRBV7-8 and TRBJ1-1, the complete variable domain is GAGVSQSPRYKVAKRGQDVALRCDPISGHVSLFWYQQALGQGPEFLTYFQNEAQLDKSGLPSDRFFAERPEGSVSTLKIQRTQQEDSAVYLCASSPRTGDRGLVAFFGQGTRLTVV.

In its sample, this clonotype was seen many times. The chain is built from TRBV4-2 and TRBJ2-2; D not certain. Looked up from germline, CDR1 is LGHNA and CDR2 is YNFKEQ. This CDR3 has 12 amino acids. The germline V and J ends were trimmed by 1 base and 7 bases, with 4 bases remaining between them. This CDR3 reads CASSQVDGELFF. The CDR3 nucleotides read TGTGCCAGCAGCCAAGTAGACGGGGAGCTGTTTTTT.